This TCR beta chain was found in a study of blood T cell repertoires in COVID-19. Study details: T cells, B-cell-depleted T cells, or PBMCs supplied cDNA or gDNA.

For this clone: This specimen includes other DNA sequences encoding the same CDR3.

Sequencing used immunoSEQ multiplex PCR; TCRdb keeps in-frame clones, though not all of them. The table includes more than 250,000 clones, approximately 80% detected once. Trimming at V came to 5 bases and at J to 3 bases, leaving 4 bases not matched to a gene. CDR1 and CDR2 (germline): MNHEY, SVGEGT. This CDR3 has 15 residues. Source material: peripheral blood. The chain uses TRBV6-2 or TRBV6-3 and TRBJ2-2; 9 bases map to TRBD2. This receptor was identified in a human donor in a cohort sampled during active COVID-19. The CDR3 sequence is CASSPGTSHTGELFF. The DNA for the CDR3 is TGTGCCAGCAGTCCAGGGACTAGCCACACCGGGGAGCTGTTTTTT.